This is a list of T cell receptor beta chains from one sample in a study of blood T cell repertoires in COVID-19. The data were produced by immunoSEQ multiplex PCR, yet TCRdb's version contains in-frame clones alone and is incomplete. The table includes some 450,000 clones, 85% to 90% detected once. Specimen: peripheral blood. These TCRs come from a man between 18 and 35 years old with COVID-19, enrolled during active disease. The CDR3 runs from the conserved cysteine through the conserved F or W. A D gene is named only where the DNA matches it firmly. The listing skips clone size in some rows; elsewhere it reads once, few, many or a size class.

clone_size	j_call	v_call	d_call	cdr3_aa	cdr3_nt
-	TRBJ2-1	TRBV5-6	-	CASSLTGAGRGEQFF	TGTGCCAGCAGCTTGACAGGTGCGGGGCGGGGTGAGCAGTTCTTC
-	TRBJ2-1	TRBV3-1/TRBV3-2	TRBD2	CASSHPGLAFYEQFF	TGTGCCAGCAGCCACCCGGGACTAGCGTTCTATGAGCAGTTCTTC
-	TRBJ2-3	TRBV18	-	CASSPLETVRDTQYF	TGTGCCAGCTCACCACTTGAGACAGTCAGAGATACGCAGTATTTT
once	TRBJ2-3	TRBV5-4	TRBD2	CASSTPRGGDTQYF	TGTGCCAGCAGTACCCCCCGGGGGGGAGATACGCAGTATTTT
-	TRBJ1-2	TRBV21-1	-	CASSKGPGFNYGYTF	TGTGCCAGCAGCAAAGGTCCAGGTTTTAACTATGGCTACACCTTC
-	TRBJ1-2	TRBV29-1	-	CSVDLTGYGYTF	TGCAGCGTTGATTTGACAGGTTATGGCTACACCTTC
-	TRBJ1-1	TRBV10-2	TRBD1	CASSAGGPEAFF	TGCGCCAGCAGTGCAGGGGGCCCTGAAGCTTTCTTT
-	TRBJ2-1	TRBV5-5	TRBD2	CASSLPGGDEQFF	TGTGCCAGCAGCTTGCCGGGAGGCGATGAGCAGTTCTTC
-	TRBJ2-7	TRBV28	-	CASSSSSYEQYF	TGTGCCAGCAGTTCTAGCTCCTACGAGCAGTACTTC
once	TRBJ2-5	TRBV5-1	TRBD2	CASSVVGSGAQETQYF	TGCGCCAGCAGCGTGGTTGGTAGCGGGGCCCAAGAGACCCAGTACTTC
-	TRBJ2-3	TRBV25-1	-	CASRITAASGTDTQYF	TGTGCCAGCAGGATAACAGCGGCTAGTGGCACAGATACGCAGTATTTT
-	TRBJ2-7	TRBV11-2	-	CASGLLYEQYF	TGTGCCAGCGGGCTCCTCTACGAGCAGTACTTC
-	TRBJ2-3	TRBV5-1	TRBD2	CASSLTSGPEGAQYF	TGCGCCAGCAGCTTGACTAGCGGCCCGGAAGGGGCGCAGTATTTT
few	TRBJ2-7	TRBV7-9	-	CASSSDTNEQYF	TGTGCCAGCAGCTCCGACACAAACGAGCAGTACTTC
-	TRBJ2-7	TRBV5-4	-	CASSLYSTYEQYF	TGTGCCAGCAGCCTCTATTCTACCTACGAGCAGTACTTC
-	TRBJ1-5	TRBV25-1	-	CASSYTGRDNQPQHF	TGTGCCAGCAGTTACACAGGGAGAGACAATCAGCCCCAGCATTTT
-	TRBJ2-3	TRBV6-1	TRBD1	CASSAGGTGGTDTQYF	TGTGCCAGCAGTGCCGGGGGAACAGGGGGGACAGATACGCAGTATTTT